This T cell receptor (beta chain) was identified in a study of T cells in Graves' hyperthyroidism and ophthalmopathy. Study as a whole: Peripheral blood specimens were obtained at initial diagnosis, prior to any treatment. Study-level findings and limits: Blood also held most thyroid clonotypes expanded beyond 0.001. A model built on 13 V-J features separated ophthalmopathy from stable hyperthyroidism.

CDR1 and CDR2 from the germline V gene are DFQATT and SNEGSKA (reference sequence). Trimming pared 2 bases from V and 8 bases from J, leaving 8 bases between. The CDR3 consists of 11 residues. Amplified TCR beta CDR3 regions came from RNA transcripts. The TCR CDR3 was amplified in a first-round RT-PCR using the HTBI primer set. Each CDR3 protein gets one entry after TCRdb re-called the multiplex PCR reads with MiXCR. Of fewer than 400,000 distinct CDR3 sequences detected, around 15% appear once; the ten largest clones hold around 30%. Only a few counts were recorded for this clonotype. The antigen is unknown. PBMCs were collected from an approximately 10 ml volume of fresh peripheral blood.

The chain recombines TRBV20-1 with TRBJ2-3; D not resolved. This TCR was recovered from a man between 45 and 60 years old with Graves' ophthalmopathy. Material for sequencing was blood. Here the CDR3 reads CSARSRATQYF. CDR3 nucleotide sequence: TGCAGTGCTAGAAGCCGGGCTACGCAGTATTTT.